Listed here are 5 T cell receptor beta chains from one sample, sequenced in a study of T cell changes during pregnancy in multiple sclerosis. Assay: immunoSEQ multiplex PCR; the TCRdb copy retains only in-frame clones and omits some. This table holds 90,000 to 120,000 clones, about 92% found once. Sequences were derived from peripheral blood, sampled in the second trimester of pregnancy. These receptors all come from a female donor with multiple sclerosis, enrolled in a pregnancy study.

The count of this clone is one. The genes are TRBV7-3 and TRBJ2-5; D might be TRBD2 (6 bases). Per the germline V gene, CDR1 is SGHTA and CDR2 is FQGTGA. The germline V and J ends were trimmed by 5 bases and 4 bases, with 17 bases remaining between them. The length of the CDR3 is 15 residues. CDR3 in amino acids: CASSLAGTEGETQYF. In DNA, the CDR3 is TGTGCCAGCAGCCTAGCCGGGACTGAAGGAGAGACCCAGTACTTC.

The chain carries TRBV9 and TRBJ2-5; 9 nucleotides agree with TRBD1. V lost 4 bases to trimming and J lost 5 bases; unmatched junction nucleotides: 9. There are 15 residues in the CDR3. Germline V CDR1 and CDR2: SGDLS, YYNGEE. This CDR3 is CASSSRGQGAETQYF. CDR3 sequence (DNA): TGTGCCAGCAGCTCAAGGGGACAGGGAGCCGAGACCCAGTACTTC.

V is TRBV10-3 and J is TRBJ1-2; D perhaps matches TRBD1 (5 bases). Germline CDR1 ENHRY, CDR2 SYGVKD. Trimming stripped 0 bases from V and 4 bases from J, with 18 bases between. The CDR3 contains 17 residues. CDR3 sequence reads: CAISESSQGGEIYGYTF. CDR3 bases: TGTGCCATCAGTGAGTCGAGTCAGGGAGGGGAGATCTATGGCTACACCTTC.

The count of this clone is one. This chain joins TRBV6-5 and TRBJ1-2; TRBD1 is a possible D gene (5 bases). V was shortened by 5 bases and J by 2 bases, with 12 bases between the two germline ends. From germline, CDR1 is MNHEY and CDR2 SVGAGI. The CDR3 runs to 14 residues. The CDR3 here is CASSPGGENYGYTF. The CDR3, as DNA: TGTGCCAGCAGTCCGGGGGGAGAGAACTATGGCTACACCTTC.

CDR3 in amino acids: CATRQGEEQYF. CDR3 coding DNA: TGTGCCACCCGACAGGGGGAGGAGCAGTACTTC. The chain has TRBV6-5 and TRBJ2-7; 9 positions match TRBD1. This CDR3 has 11 residues. Germline loops: CDR1 MNHEY, CDR2 SVGAGI. V was pared by 10 bases and J by 7 bases, with 5 bases of the junction left unmatched.